The present TCR beta chain was sequenced within a study of cytomegalovirus exposure and HLA in healthy donors. On this clone: Its matching antigen is unknown.

There are 14 residues in the CDR3. V was cut by 3 bases and J by 2 bases, with 11 bases left in between. The germline gives CDR1 MGHRA, CDR2 YSYEKL. Each donor was healthy, and each was a bone marrow donor. Broader study findings: A later analysis found common viral pathogens apparently linked to several of the most significant clusters.

Primers included in the PCR were 60 Vbeta and 13 Jbeta primers. Clones were sequenced by immunoSEQ multiplex PCR, and TCRdb holds only the in-frame ones, with some missing. The table includes 75,000 or so clones, 50% to 80% detected once. The J gene is TRBJ2-7, the V gene TRBV4-1, with TRBD2 as a possible D gene (6 bases). The TCR comes from a man aged 40-49 years in good health and CMV-seropositive. Sample: PBMCs. As DNA, the CDR3 is TGCGCCAGCAGCCAGGGCGGGGATACCTACGAGCAGTACTTC. It translates to CASSQGGDTYEQYF.